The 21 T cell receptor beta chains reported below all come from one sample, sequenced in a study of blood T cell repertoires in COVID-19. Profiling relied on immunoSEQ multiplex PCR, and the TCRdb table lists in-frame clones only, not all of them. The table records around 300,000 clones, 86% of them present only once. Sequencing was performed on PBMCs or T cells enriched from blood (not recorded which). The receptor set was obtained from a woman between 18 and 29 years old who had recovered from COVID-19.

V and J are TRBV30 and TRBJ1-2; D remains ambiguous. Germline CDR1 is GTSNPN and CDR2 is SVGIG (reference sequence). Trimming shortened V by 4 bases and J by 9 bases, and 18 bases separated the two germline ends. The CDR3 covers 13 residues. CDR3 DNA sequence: TGTGCCTGGACAAGATATGGAGGGTCGAGCTACACCTTC. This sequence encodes CAWTRYGGSSYTF.

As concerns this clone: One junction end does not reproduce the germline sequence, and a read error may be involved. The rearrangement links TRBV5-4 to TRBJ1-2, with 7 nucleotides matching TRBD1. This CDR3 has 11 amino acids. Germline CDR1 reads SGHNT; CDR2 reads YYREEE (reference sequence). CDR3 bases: TGTGCCAGCAGCGGCGGTAGGGGGCATAGGTTC. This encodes CASSGGRGHRF.

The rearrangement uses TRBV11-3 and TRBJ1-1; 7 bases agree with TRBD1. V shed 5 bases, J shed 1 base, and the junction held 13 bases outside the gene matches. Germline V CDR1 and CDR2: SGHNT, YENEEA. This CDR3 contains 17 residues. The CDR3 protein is CASSLFGVRQGNTEAFF. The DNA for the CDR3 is TGTGCCAGCAGCCTTTTTGGTGTGCGACAGGGGAACACTGAAGCTTTCTTT.

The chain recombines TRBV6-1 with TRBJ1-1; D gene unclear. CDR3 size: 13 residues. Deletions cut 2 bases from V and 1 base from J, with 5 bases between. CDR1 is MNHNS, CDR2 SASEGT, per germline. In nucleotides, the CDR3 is TGTGCCAGCAGTGAATTGGCGAACACTGAAGCTTTCTTT. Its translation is CASSELANTEAFF.

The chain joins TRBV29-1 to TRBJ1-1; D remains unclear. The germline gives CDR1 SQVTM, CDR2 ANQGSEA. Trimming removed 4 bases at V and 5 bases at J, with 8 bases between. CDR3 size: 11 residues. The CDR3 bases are TGCAGCGTTGCCCCCGGGACTGAAGCTTTCTTT. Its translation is CSVAPGTEAFF.

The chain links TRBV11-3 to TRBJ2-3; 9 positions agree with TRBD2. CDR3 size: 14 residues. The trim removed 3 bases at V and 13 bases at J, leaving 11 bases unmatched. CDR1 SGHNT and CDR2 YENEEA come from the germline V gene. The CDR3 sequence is CASSFFPSGAPKYF. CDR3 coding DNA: TGTGCCAGCAGCTTTTTTCCTAGCGGGGCCCCAAAGTATTTT.

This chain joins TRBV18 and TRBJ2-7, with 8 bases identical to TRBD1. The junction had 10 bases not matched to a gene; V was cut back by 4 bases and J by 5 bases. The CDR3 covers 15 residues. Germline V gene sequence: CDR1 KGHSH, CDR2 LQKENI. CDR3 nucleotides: TGTGCCAGCTCACAACTTTCGGACAGGGCCCACGAGCAGTACTTC. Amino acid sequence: CASSQLSDRAHEQYF.

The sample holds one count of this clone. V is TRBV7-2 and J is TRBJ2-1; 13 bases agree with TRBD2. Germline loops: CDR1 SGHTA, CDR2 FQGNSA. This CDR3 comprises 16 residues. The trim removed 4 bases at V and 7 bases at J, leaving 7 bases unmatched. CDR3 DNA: TGTGCCAGCAGCTGGACTAGCGGGAGAGGTGTTAATGAGCAGTTCTTC. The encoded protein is CASSWTSGRGVNEQFF. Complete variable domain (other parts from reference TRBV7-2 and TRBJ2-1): GAGVSQSPSNKVTEKGKDVELRCDPISGHTALYWYRQSLGQGLEFLIYFQGNSAPDKSGLPSDRFSAERTGGSVSTLTIQRTQQEDSAVYLCASSWTSGRGVNEQFFGPGTRLTVL.

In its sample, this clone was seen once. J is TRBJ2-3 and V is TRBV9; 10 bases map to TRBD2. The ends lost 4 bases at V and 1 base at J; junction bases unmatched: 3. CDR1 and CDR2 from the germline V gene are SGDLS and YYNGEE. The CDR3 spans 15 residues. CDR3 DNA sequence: TGTGCCAGCAGCTTGGGGACTAGCGGCACAGATACGCAGTATTTT. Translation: CASSLGTSGTDTQYF.

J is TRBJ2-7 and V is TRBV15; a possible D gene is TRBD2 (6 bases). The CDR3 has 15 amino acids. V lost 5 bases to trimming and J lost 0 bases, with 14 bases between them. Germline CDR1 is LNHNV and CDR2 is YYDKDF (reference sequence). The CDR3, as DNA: TGTGCCACCAGCCGGCCGGGACTCTACTCCTACGAGCAGTACTTC. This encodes CATSRPGLYSYEQYF.

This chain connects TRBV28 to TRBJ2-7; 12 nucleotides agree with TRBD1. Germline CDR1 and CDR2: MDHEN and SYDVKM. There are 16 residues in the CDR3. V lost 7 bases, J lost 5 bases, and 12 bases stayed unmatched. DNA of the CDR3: TGTGCCAGCAACCTCCCCGGGACAGGGGGCCCCAACGAGCAGTACTTC. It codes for CASNLPGTGGPNEQYF.

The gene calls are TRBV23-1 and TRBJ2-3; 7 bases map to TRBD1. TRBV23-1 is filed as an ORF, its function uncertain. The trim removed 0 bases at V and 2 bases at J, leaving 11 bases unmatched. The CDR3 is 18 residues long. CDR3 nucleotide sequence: TGCGCCAGCAGTCAATCGGAAAGGACAGGCGATAACACAGATACGCAGTATTTT. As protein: CASSQSERTGDNTDTQYF.

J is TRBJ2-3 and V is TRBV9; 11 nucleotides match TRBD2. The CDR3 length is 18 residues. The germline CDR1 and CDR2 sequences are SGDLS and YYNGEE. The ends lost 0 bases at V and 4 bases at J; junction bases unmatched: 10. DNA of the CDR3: TGTGCCAGCAGCGTAGCCGGGATAGCGGGGGGGCCCCCAGATACGCAGTATTTT. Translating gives CASSVAGIAGGPPDTQYF.

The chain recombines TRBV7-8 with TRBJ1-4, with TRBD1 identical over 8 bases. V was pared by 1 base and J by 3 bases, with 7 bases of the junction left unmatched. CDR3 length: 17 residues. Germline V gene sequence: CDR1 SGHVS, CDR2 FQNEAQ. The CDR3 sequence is CASSLVGQELSNEKLFF. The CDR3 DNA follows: TGTGCCAGCAGCTTAGTGGGACAGGAGTTATCTAATGAAAAACTGTTTTTT.

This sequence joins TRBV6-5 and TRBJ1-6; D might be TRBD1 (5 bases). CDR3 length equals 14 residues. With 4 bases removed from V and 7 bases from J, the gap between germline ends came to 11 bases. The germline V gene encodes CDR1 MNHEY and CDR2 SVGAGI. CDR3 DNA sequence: TGTGCCAGCAGTTTACAGGATTTCAATTCACCCCTCCACTTT. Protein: CASSLQDFNSPLHF.

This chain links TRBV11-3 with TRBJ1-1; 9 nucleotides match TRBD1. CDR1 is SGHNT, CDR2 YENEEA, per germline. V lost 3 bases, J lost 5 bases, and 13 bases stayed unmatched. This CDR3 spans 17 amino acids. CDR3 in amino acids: CASSFGRSGQGLTEAFF. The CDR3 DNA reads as TGTGCCAGCAGCTTCGGCCGGTCGGGACAGGGACTTACTGAAGCTTTCTTT.

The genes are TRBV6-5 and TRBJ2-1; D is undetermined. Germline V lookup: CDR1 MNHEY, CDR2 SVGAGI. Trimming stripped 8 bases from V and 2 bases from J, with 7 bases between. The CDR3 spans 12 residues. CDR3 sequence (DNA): TGTGCCAGCCTTAATACCTACAATGAGCAGTTCTTC. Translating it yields CASLNTYNEQFF.

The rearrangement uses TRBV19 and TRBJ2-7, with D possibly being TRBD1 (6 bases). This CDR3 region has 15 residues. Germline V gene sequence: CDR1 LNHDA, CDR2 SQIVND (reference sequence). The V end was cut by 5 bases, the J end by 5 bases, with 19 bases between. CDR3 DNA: TGTGCCAGTAGTCGAGGTGATGGGGGCATCGACGAGCAGTACTTC. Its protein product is CASSRGDGGIDEQYF.

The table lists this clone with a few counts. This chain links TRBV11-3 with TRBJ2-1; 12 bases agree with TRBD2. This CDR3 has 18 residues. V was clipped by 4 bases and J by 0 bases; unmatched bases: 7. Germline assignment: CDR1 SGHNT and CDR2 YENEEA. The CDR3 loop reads CASSYGTSGHSSYNEQFF. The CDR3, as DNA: TGTGCCAGCAGCTACGGGACTAGCGGGCACAGCTCCTACAATGAGCAGTTCTTC.

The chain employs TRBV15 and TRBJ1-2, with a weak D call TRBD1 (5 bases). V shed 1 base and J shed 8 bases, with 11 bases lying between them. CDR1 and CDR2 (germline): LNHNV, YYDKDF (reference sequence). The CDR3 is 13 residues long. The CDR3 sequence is CATSRGGGEGYTF. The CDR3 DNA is TGTGCCACCAGCAGAGGCGGAGGGGAGGGCTACACCTTC.

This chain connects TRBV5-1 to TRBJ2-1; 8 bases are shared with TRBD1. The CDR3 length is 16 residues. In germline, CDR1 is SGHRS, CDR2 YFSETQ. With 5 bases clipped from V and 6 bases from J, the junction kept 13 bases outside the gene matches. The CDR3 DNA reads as TGCGCCAGCAGAGACTCCAGGGGGCATAAGTTCAATGAGCAGTTCTTC. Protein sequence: CASRDSRGHKFNEQFF.